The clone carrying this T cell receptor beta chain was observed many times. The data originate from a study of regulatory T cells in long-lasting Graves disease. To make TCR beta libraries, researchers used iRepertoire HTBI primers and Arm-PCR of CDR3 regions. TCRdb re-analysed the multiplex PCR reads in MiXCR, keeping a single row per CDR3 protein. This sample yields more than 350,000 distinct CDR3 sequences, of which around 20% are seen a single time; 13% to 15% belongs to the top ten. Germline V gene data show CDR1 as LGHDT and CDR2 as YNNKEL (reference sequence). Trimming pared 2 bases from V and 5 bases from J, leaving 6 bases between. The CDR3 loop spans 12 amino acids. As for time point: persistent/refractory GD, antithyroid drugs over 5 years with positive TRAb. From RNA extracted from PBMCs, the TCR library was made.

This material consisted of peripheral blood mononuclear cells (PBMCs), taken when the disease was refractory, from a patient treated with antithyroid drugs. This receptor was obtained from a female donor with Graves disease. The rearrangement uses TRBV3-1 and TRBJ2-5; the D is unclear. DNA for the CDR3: TGTGCCAGCAGCCAATCCACGGAGACCCAGTACTTC. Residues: CASSQSTETQYF.